The T cell receptor (beta chain) under discussion was sequenced for a study of OX40 agonist ivuxolimab in advanced cancers. Profiling relied on immunoSEQ multiplex PCR, and the TCRdb table lists in-frame clones only, not all of them. The sample has just under 85,000 clones, 75% to 90% seen once. The TCR was taken from an adult with an advanced solid tumor such as melanoma, head and neck, liver or kidney cancer. This specimen consisted of CD4+ or CD8+ T cells sorted from blood, obtained in a trial of the OX40 agonist ivuxolimab.

Here the CDR3 reads CASSQGGSTDTQYF. The CDR3 DNA reads as TGTGCCAGCAGCCAGGGGGGCAGCACAGATACGCAGTATTTT. V and J are TRBV11-3 and TRBJ2-3; D is possibly TRBD1 (7 bases). CDR3 length: 14 amino acids. Germline values: CDR1 SGHNT, CDR2 YENEEA. Trimming cost V 5 bases and J 0 bases, with 9 bases left between them. Drawing the rest from reference TRBV11-3 and TRBJ2-3, the complete variable domain is EAGVVQSPRYKIIEKKQPVAFWCNPISGHNTLYWYLQNLGQGPELLIRYENEEAVDDSQLPKDRFSAERLKGVDSTLKIQPAELGDSAVYLCASSQGGSTDTQYFGPGTRLTVL.